This TCR beta chain was recovered during a study of PD-L1 blockade in urothelial cancer. The CDR3 runs 14 residues. V shed 2 bases, J shed 7 bases, and the junction held 4 bases outside the gene matches. Germline values: CDR1 GTSNPN, CDR2 SVGIG (reference sequence). Produced via immunoSEQ multiplex PCR; TCRdb's table is partial and in-frame only. Of 56,000 or so clones listed, roughly 84% are singletons. The J gene is TRBJ2-2, the V gene TRBV30; 10 positions match TRBD2. Sequences were derived from PBMCs, sampled around atezolizumab (anti-PD-L1) treatment. The receptor was derived from a man aged 50 to 60 with urothelial cancer. CDR3 region: CAWSPAGGFGELFF. The CDR3 coding sequence is TGTGCCTGGAGTCCAGCGGGAGGGTTCGGGGAGCTGTTTTTT.